This TCR beta chain was recovered during a study of OX40 agonist ivuxolimab in advanced cancers. Study background: The group had a mean age of 60 years, ranged from 23 to 79, and was 80% to 90% male. Participants could have had prior anti-PD-1, anti-PD-L1 or anti-CTLA-4 therapy, and roughly 40% had some. Findings of the study overall: In the 0.1 to 3.0 mg/kg range, CD4+ and CD8+ blood T cells had expanded clonally by week 6. At 0.1-3.0 mg/kg, partial responders had clonal expansion among the lowest observed.

The protocol was immunoSEQ multiplex PCR, while the TCRdb copy is restricted to in-frame clones and leaves out a portion. The table has approximately 50,000 clones, approximately 80% seen once. The count of this clone is one. Its target is not known. V trimming: 3 bases; J trimming: 2 bases; junction bases outside the gene matches: 10. Germline V gene data show CDR1 as LNHDA and CDR2 as SQIVND (reference sequence). The CDR3 covers 18 residues. V gene TRBV19 combines with J gene TRBJ2-6, with 7 bases matching TRBD2. Sequencing was performed on CD4+ or CD8+ T cells sorted from blood, taken in a trial of the OX40 agonist ivuxolimab. The clonotype originates from an adult with an advanced solid tumor such as melanoma, head and neck, liver or kidney cancer. CDR3 residues: CASSIWGGPSTGANVLTF. In DNA form, the CDR3 reads TGTGCCAGTAGTATTTGGGGGGGTCCCTCCACTGGGGCCAACGTCCTGACTTTC.